The 21 T cell receptor beta chains presented below share a single source sample, sequenced in a study of Ad26.COV2.S vaccination and SARS-CoV-2 variants. Treatment here: some 19 received Ad26.COV2.S at low or high dose, single or two shots; about five received placebo; per-sample allocation not given. All samples were drawn on day 63, counting from the first vaccine or placebo injection. Assay used: immunoSEQ multiplex PCR; TCRdb lists only in-frame clones, some missing. Of roughly 270,000 clones listed, about 87% are singletons. The sample was peripheral blood, taken in a trial of Ad26.COV2.S vaccine versus placebo. The receptors derive from a person between 18 and 65 years old who received the Ad26.COV2.S COVID-19 vaccine or a placebo.

The chain couples TRBV29-1 to TRBJ2-7; 8 nucleotides match TRBD2. Germline V gene sequence: CDR1 SQVTM, CDR2 ANQGSEA. There are 15 residues in the CDR3. V was clipped by 4 bases and J by 2 bases; unmatched bases: 10. This CDR3 reads CSVAGGSVLTYEQYF. The CDR3 DNA reads TGCAGCGTTGCGGGGGGGTCCGTACTTACCTACGAGCAGTACTTC.

This clone was seen once. The genes are TRBV29-1 and TRBJ2-3; D is undetermined. The CDR3 is 15 residues long. Looked up from germline, CDR1 is SQVTM and CDR2 is ANQGSEA. Trimming cost V 4 bases and J 1 base, with 15 bases left between them. The CDR3 loop reads CSVAATLFGTDTQYF. The CDR3 DNA reads as TGCAGCGTTGCGGCTACCCTATTCGGCACAGATACGCAGTATTTT.

This sequence joins TRBV29-1 and TRBJ2-1, with 11 bases matching TRBD2. Germline V CDR1 and CDR2: SQVTM, ANQGSEA. The CDR3 consists of 17 residues. With V trimmed by 7 bases and J by 6 bases, 17 bases remained unmatched. The CDR3 region has the DNA TGCAGCGCTCCGAGGGTCGCCGGGACTAGCGGACGCAATGAGCAGTTCTTC. Its protein product is CSAPRVAGTSGRNEQFF.

The J gene is TRBJ2-7, the V gene TRBV7-2; D possibly corresponds to TRBD2 (5 bases). Germline values: CDR1 SGHTA, CDR2 FQGNSA. Between the trimmed V and J ends, which lost 1 base and 6 bases, there was a span of 16 bases. The CDR3 totals 15 residues. CDR3 nucleotides: TGTGCCAGCAGCTTAGAGGTGTTGAGGGCAGGCGAGCAGTACTTC. Translated: CASSLEVLRAGEQYF.

The chain employs TRBV5-1 and TRBJ2-7; 7 bases match TRBD1. Germline V gene data show CDR1 as SGHRS and CDR2 as YFSETQ. CDR3 length: 15 amino acids. The trim removed 2 bases at V and 3 bases at J, leaving 8 bases unmatched. The DNA for the CDR3 is TGCGCCAGCAGCTTAGGGCCGGGACAGAACTACGAGCAGTACTTC. Protein sequence: CASSLGPGQNYEQYF.

The J gene is TRBJ1-5, the V gene TRBV2; D is ambiguous. The V end lost 5 bases, the J end lost 6 bases, and 8 bases lay between the germline ends. In germline, CDR1 is SNHLY, CDR2 FYNNEI. CDR3 length: 12 amino acids. CDR3 sequence reads: CASSRGSQPQHF. DNA of the CDR3: TGTGCCAGCAGTAGAGGGAGTCAGCCCCAGCATTTT.

This chain joins TRBV6-1 and TRBJ1-4; D might be TRBD1 (5 bases). CDR3 size: 15 residues. Looked up from germline, CDR1 is MNHNS and CDR2 is SASEGT. The V end was cut by 3 bases, the J end by 5 bases, with 13 bases between. The CDR3 spells CASSDTAGTNEKLFF. The CDR3 bases are TGTGCCAGCAGTGATACGGCAGGGACGAATGAAAAACTGTTTTTT.

The chain has TRBV7-8 and TRBJ1-6; D is undetermined. CDR1 SGHVS and CDR2 FQNEAQ come from the germline V gene. This CDR3 contains 16 residues. Trimming removed 5 bases at V and 10 bases at J, with 21 bases between. CDR3: CASSPIWEPIQSPLHF. CDR3 coding DNA: TGTGCCAGCAGCCCAATCTGGGAGCCAATACAATCACCCCTCCACTTT.

The sample holds a few counts of this clone. The chain carries TRBV7-9 and TRBJ2-7; D is perhaps TRBD2 (5 bases). Germline CDR1 is SEHNR and CDR2 is FQNEAQ (reference sequence). CDR3 size: 13 residues. The ends were cut back, 5 bases at V and 3 bases at J, with 11 bases in the middle. Here the CDR3 DNA reads TGTGCCAGCAGCGGCACTAGTTACTACGAGCAGTACTTC. It specifies CASSGTSYYEQYF.

The chain recombines TRBV10-3 with TRBJ2-5, with 8 nucleotides matching TRBD2. The CDR3 totals 15 residues. V lost 4 bases and J lost 4; bases outside the gene matches: 8. Looked up from germline, CDR1 is ENHRY and CDR2 is SYGVKD. CDR3 sequence reads: CAISGSPGGSETQYF. The CDR3 DNA follows: TGTGCCATCAGTGGGAGCCCGGGGGGGTCAGAGACCCAGTACTTC.

The chain employs TRBV10-3 and TRBJ2-3; D may be TRBD2 (5 bases). Germline V lookup: CDR1 ENHRY, CDR2 SYGVKD. The V end lost 8 bases, the J end lost 6 bases, and 12 bases lay between the germline ends. CDR3 length: 12 amino acids. The chain's CDR3 is CAIGAGPDTQYF. Here the CDR3 DNA reads TGTGCCATCGGTGCGGGCCCCGATACGCAGTATTTT.

This CDR3 reads CASSGGQGANYGYTF. In DNA form, the CDR3 reads TGCGCCAGCAGCGGGGGACAGGGGGCAAACTATGGCTACACCTTC. J is TRBJ1-2 and V is TRBV5-1; the match to TRBD1 covers 12 bases. The germline V gene has CDR1 SGHRS and CDR2 YFSETQ. The CDR3 is 15 residues long. Trimming cost V 4 bases and J 2 bases; bases outside gene matches: 3.

This clone was recorded only once. This chain links TRBV5-1 with TRBJ2-7; TRBD2 agrees at 10 bases. Germline assignment: CDR1 SGHRS and CDR2 YFSETQ. This CDR3 contains 18 residues. J lost 4 bases, V lost 3 bases, and 16 bases had no gene match. CDR3 sequence: CASSSTTISGRLGYEQYF. The CDR3 bases are TGCGCCAGCAGCTCGACCACGATTAGCGGGAGGTTAGGGTACGAGCAGTACTTC.

V usage is TRBV2 and J usage is TRBJ2-7; unclear D gene. The CDR3 covers 12 residues. Germline V CDR1 and CDR2: SNHLY, FYNNEI. V was clipped by 6 bases and J by 4 bases, with 10 bases between them. The CDR3 DNA reads TGTGCCAGCAGGCGATCAATTTACGAGCAGTACTTC. Residues: CASRRSIYEQYF.

This clone was seen only once. This chain uses TRBV21-1 with TRBJ1-6. TRBV21-1 counts as a pseudogene. The CDR3 has 19 amino acids. The CDR3 nucleotides are TGTGCCAGCAGCAAAAAAATACCCCTCCAAAGGGCCTATAATTCACCCCTCCACTTT. It is translated as CASSKKIPLQRAYNSPLHF.

The chain combines TRBV7-3 with TRBJ2-1; D may correspond to TRBD1 or TRBD2 (7 bases each). Germline V CDR1 and CDR2: SGHTA, FQGTGA. Between the trimmed V and J ends, which lost 4 bases and 1 base, there was a span of 11 bases. This CDR3 spans 15 amino acids. The CDR3 DNA is TGTGCCAGCAGCTACAGGGGAGGGTCCTACAATGAGCAGTTCTTC. Protein: CASSYRGGSYNEQFF.

This clone has only one observation. The rearrangement links TRBV6-5 to TRBJ1-3, with 7 nucleotides matching TRBD1. The CDR3 consists of 16 residues. Germline V gene sequence: CDR1 MNHEY, CDR2 SVGAGI. V lost 0 bases to trimming and J lost 0 bases; unmatched junction nucleotides: 2. The chain's CDR3 is CASSYSDRYSGNTIYF. The CDR3 DNA is TGTGCCAGCAGTTACTCGGACAGGTACTCTGGAAACACCATATATTTT.

J is TRBJ2-3 and V is TRBV5-6; 9 nucleotides agree with TRBD2. The CDR3 contains 15 residues. Germline V gives CDR1 SGHDT, CDR2 YYEEEE. Unmatched junction bases numbered 2, after V lost 2 bases and J lost 1 base. CDR3 sequence: CASSLIAGGTDTQYF. DNA of the CDR3: TGTGCCAGCAGCTTAATAGCGGGGGGCACAGATACGCAGTATTTT.

V is TRBV5-1 and J is TRBJ2-1, with 7 nucleotides matching TRBD2. Per germline, CDR1 SGHRS and CDR2 YFSETQ. The trim removed 0 bases at V and 3 bases at J, leaving 3 bases unmatched. The CDR3 runs to 15 residues. CDR3 residues: CASSLVGDYYNEQFF. CDR3 bases: TGCGCCAGCAGCTTGGTAGGGGACTACTACAATGAGCAGTTCTTC.

This chain uses TRBV7-8 with TRBJ2-7; D is possibly TRBD1 or TRBD2 (5 bases each). Trimming cost V 2 bases and J 3 bases, with 8 bases left between them. This CDR3 is 13 amino acids long. Germline V gene lookup returns CDR1 SGHVS and CDR2 FQNEAQ. As DNA, the CDR3 is TGTGCCAGCAGCTTATTGGGGGACTACGAGCAGTACTTC. It yields the protein CASSLLGDYEQYF. Full variable domain (rest looked up from reference TRBV7-8 and TRBJ2-7): GAGVSQSPRYKVAKRGQDVALRCDPISGHVSLFWYQQALGQGPEFLTYFQNEAQLDKSGLPSDRFFAERPEGSVSTLKIQRTQQEDSAVYLCASSLLGDYEQYFGPGTRLTVT.

This chain links TRBV7-7 with TRBJ2-7; 7 bases map to TRBD1. V lost 5 bases to trimming and J lost 0 bases; unmatched junction nucleotides: 7. Germline V gene data show CDR1 as SSHAT and CDR2 as FNYEAQ (reference sequence). CDR3 length equals 15 residues. CDR3 residues: CASSRGQDLSYEQYF. As DNA, the CDR3 is TGTGCCAGCAGCCGCGGACAGGATCTCTCCTACGAGCAGTACTTC.